This TCR beta chain emerged from a study of T-cell reconstitution after alpha-beta-depleted transplantation in children. Overall study findings and caveats: Diversity and T-cell counts at one year after transplant derived mostly from new T cells.

It was with unique molecular identifiers that the TCRbeta library was prepared. Using its own MiXCR run on the PCR reads, TCRdb lists one record per CDR3 protein. The repertoire consists of more than 200,000 distinct CDR3 sequences, with more than 15% occurring once and the leading ten covering 35% to 50%. Trimming cost V 5 bases and J 3 bases; bases outside gene matches: 12. The CDR3 extends over 16 amino acids. Germline V gene data show CDR1 as SGHRS and CDR2 as YFSETQ. This clonotype was found a few times. Its specificity is unknown. Sequences were derived from PBMCs, mostly from graft donor cells, sampled 360 days after TCRalphabeta/CD19-depleted stem cell transplant. The chain employs TRBV5-1 and TRBJ1-1; 8 positions match TRBD1. The clonotype was recovered from a male patient between 2 and 10 years old who had a stem cell transplant for acute lymphoblastic leukemia, so the T cells may come from the graft donor. The CDR3 region is CASSDLDRGWYTEAFF. CDR3 DNA sequence: TGCGCCAGCAGTGACCTCGACAGGGGATGGTACACTGAAGCTTTCTTT.